The clone carrying this TCR beta chain was detected only a few times. Its target is not known. TCRbeta library preparation incorporated unique molecular identifiers. MiXCR was run by TCRdb on the PCR reads, yielding one entry per CDR3 protein. The data contain roughly 420,000 distinct CDR3 sequences, under 20% of them seen just once; the ten biggest clones take up around 30%. This sample was taken from a study of T-cell reconstitution after alpha-beta-depleted transplantation in children. CDR1 SGDLS and CDR2 YYNGEE come from the germline V gene. This CDR3 region has 15 residues. Trimming cost V 0 bases and J 7 bases; bases outside gene matches: 10. Study observations and caveats: Most T-cell counts and diversity one year after the transplant came from T cells that were newly produced.

The sequence was obtained from a boy younger than two who had a stem cell transplant for Wiskott-Aldrich syndrome, so the T cells may come from the graft donor. The chain is built from TRBV9 and TRBJ2-7; 7 nucleotides match TRBD2. Sample: PBMCs, mostly from graft donor cells, taken 360 days after TCRalphabeta/CD19-depleted stem cell transplant. The CDR3 DNA follows: TGTGCCAGCAGCGTAGGTAGGGAGGGCCAATATGAGCAGTACTTC. Protein: CASSVGREGQYEQYF.